The 5 T cell receptor beta chains listed next were all sequenced from one sample in a study of Siglec-9 on CD8 T cells in melanoma. The data were produced by immunoSEQ multiplex PCR, yet TCRdb's version contains in-frame clones alone and is incomplete. The repertoire holds tens of thousands of clones, with 75% to 90% as singletons. What was sequenced was Siglec-9- CD8+ T cells sorted from blood. These receptors were collected from a human donor in good health.

This rearrangement joins TRBV5-1 to TRBJ2-7, with D perhaps being TRBD1 or TRBD2 (5 bases each). The CDR3 has 15 residues. Germline V CDR1 and CDR2: SGHRS, YFSETQ. Trimming took 1 base from V and 2 from J, leaving 13 bases between them. As DNA, the CDR3 is TGCGCCAGCAGCTTGTCGGGACCCGTCGCCTACGAGCAGTACTTC. This translates into CASSLSGPVAYEQYF. Full variable domain (missing parts from reference TRBV5-1 and TRBJ2-7): KAGVTQTPRYLIKTRGQQVTLSCSPISGHRSVSWYQQTPGQGLQFLFEYFSETQRNKGNFPGRFSGRQFSNSRSEMNVSTLELGDSALYLCASSLSGPVAYEQYFGPGTRLTVT.

The chain couples TRBV6-4 to TRBJ2-1; a weak D match, TRBD2 (6 bases). The CDR3 covers 16 residues. Deletions cut 3 bases from V and 0 bases from J, with 12 bases between. The germline gives CDR1 MRHNA, CDR2 SNTAGT. The CDR3 loop reads CASSETGLISYNEQFF. The DNA for the CDR3 is TGTGCCAGCAGTGAAACGGGACTTATCTCCTACAATGAGCAGTTCTTC.

This clone was observed once. The chain uses TRBV29-1 and TRBJ2-3; D gene unclear. CDR1 and CDR2 (germline): SQVTM, ANQGSEA. The CDR3 runs 16 residues. The V end lost 1 base, the J end lost 0 bases, and 14 bases lay between the germline ends. This CDR3 is CSVEVVSEISTDTQYF. For the CDR3, the DNA is TGCAGCGTTGAAGTTGTGTCAGAAATTAGCACAGATACGCAGTATTTT.

This clone was counted a single time. DNA of the CDR3: TGTGCCAGCAGTCGCGTCGTCCAAGCTTTCTTT. It encodes CASSRVVQAFF. The chain is built from TRBV6-6 and TRBJ1-1; D remains unclear. With 5 bases removed from V and 9 bases from J, the gap between germline ends came to 10 bases. Per germline, CDR1 MNHNY and CDR2 SVGAGI (reference sequence). This CDR3 is built from 11 residues.

This clone was counted between two and nine times. The rearrangement joins TRBV2 to TRBJ1-2; TRBD1 aligns across 7 bases. This CDR3 has 13 residues. V gave up 6 bases and J gave up 3 bases; unmatched junction bases: 4. Looked up from germline, CDR1 is SNHLY and CDR2 is FYNNEI. CDR3 DNA: TGTGCCAGCAGGGGCGGGACAGACTATGGCTACACCTTC. It yields the protein CASRGGTDYGYTF.